This T cell receptor beta chain was sequenced for a study of control samples from healthy donors and cancer patients. The method was immunoSEQ multiplex PCR; TCRdb's version includes in-frame clones alone and lacks a portion of them. The profile shows about 140,000 clones, under 95% of them singletons. CDR1 is MGHRA and CDR2 is YSYEKL in the germline V gene. V was shortened by 1 base and J by 8 bases, with 15 bases between the two germline ends. The CDR3 runs 16 residues. This clonotype was obtained from a man aged 18 to 29 in good health. Sequencing was carried out using blood. The genes are TRBV4-1 and TRBJ1-6; D gene ambiguous. CDR3 nucleotide sequence: TGCGCCAGCAGCCAAGTACTCGGGGTCCTACATTCACCCCTCCACTTT. It is translated as CASSQVLGVLHSPLHF.